This T cell receptor beta chain was documented in a study of human T cells and chemical hapten exposure. One entry per CDR3 protein, called by TCRdb with MiXCR from the RACE reads. Here the sample spans 200,000 to 300,000 distinct CDR3 sequences, about 8.1% being singletons. Regarding time point: pre-sensitization, week 0. The treatment: therapeutic diphenylcyclopropenone sensitization with weekly scalp DPC. This TCR derives from a woman in her thirties or forties with alopecia areata. Some clones in this sample may be carry-over from other donors' samples. Sequencing used whole blood, obtained in connection with sensitization to the hapten diphenylcyclopropenone (DPC).

The CDR3 bases are TGTGCCACCAGTGACTCCGGAGGTCACAGGCCCGACCTTTACGAGCAGTACTTC. This sequence encodes CATSDSGGHRPDLYEQYF. J is TRBJ2-7 and V is TRBV24-1; perhaps D is TRBD1 or TRBD2 (5 bases each). The ends were cut back, 4 bases at V and 4 bases at J, with 25 bases in the middle. The germline V gene has CDR1 KGHDR and CDR2 SFDVKD. This CDR3 contains 18 residues.